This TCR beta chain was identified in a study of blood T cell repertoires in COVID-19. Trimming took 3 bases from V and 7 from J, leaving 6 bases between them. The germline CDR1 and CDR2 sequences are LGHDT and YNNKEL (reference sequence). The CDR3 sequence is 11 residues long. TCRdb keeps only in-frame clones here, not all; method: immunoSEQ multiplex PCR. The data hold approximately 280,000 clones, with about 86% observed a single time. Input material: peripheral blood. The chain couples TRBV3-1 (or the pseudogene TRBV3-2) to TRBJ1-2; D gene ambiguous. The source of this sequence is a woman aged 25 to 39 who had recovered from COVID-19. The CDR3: CASSQEGGYTF. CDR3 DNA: TGTGCCAGCAGCCAGGAGGGTGGCTACACCTTC.